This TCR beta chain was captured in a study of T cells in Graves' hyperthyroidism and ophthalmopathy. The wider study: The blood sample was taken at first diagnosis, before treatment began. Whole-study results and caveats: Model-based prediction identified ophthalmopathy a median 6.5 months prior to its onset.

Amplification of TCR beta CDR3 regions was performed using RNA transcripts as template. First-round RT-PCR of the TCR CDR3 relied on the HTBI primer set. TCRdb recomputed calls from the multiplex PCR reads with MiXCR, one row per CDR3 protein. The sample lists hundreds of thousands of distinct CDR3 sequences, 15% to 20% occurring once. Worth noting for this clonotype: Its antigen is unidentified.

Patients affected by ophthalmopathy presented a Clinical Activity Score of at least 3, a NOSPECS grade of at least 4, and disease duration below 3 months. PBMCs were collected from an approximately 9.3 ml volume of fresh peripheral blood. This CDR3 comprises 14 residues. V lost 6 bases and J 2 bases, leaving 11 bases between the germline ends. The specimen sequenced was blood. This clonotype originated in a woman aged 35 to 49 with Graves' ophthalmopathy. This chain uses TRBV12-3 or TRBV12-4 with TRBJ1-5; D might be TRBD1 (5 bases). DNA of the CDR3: TGTGCCAGCAGGAGGGGCGGAGGCAATCAGCCCCAGCATTTT. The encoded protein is CASRRGGGNQPQHF.